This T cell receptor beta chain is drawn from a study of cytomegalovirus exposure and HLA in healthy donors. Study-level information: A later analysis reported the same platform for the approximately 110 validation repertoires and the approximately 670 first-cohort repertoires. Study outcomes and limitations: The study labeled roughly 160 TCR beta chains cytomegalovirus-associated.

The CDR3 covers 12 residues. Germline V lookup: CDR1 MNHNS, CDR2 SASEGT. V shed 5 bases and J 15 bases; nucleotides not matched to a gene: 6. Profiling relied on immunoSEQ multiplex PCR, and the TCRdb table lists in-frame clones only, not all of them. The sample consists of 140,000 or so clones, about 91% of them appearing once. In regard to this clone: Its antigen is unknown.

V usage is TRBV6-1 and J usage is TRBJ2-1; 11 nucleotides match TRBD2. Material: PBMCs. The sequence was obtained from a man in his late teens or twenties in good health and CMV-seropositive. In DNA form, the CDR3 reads TGTGCCAGCAGTCCTAGCGGGAGGCGAGGGTTCTTC. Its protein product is CASSPSGRRGFF.